This T cell receptor (beta chain) was observed in a study of T cells in Graves' hyperthyroidism and ophthalmopathy. Study-wide context: Before treatment of any kind, peripheral blood was taken at initial diagnosis.

CDR1 and CDR2 from the germline V gene are KGHDR and SFDVKD. The CDR3 is made up of 16 amino acids. V lost 4 bases, J lost 2 bases, and 15 bases lay in between. The investigators amplified TCR beta CDR3 regions from RNA transcripts. RT-PCR in the first round (using the HTBI primer set) targeted the TCR CDR3. TCRdb reprocessed the multiplex PCR reads with MiXCR, giving one entry per CDR3 protein. The sample contains 250,000 to 300,000 distinct CDR3 sequences, more than 12% of which appear only once. Participants, patients aged 18 to 65, had newly diagnosed hyperthyroidism with a duration under 2 months. Patients showing uncontrolled infection, other autoimmune disease, pregnancy or lactation were ineligible. Blood was drawn at first hyperthyroidism diagnosis, before any ophthalmopathy symptoms.

Sequenced: blood. This chain links TRBV24-1 with TRBJ2-3; D might be TRBD1 (8 bases). This clonotype was sampled from a woman aged 40 to 50 with Graves' hyperthyroidism that later progressed to Graves' ophthalmopathy. The CDR3 protein is CATSEAGQDYTDTQYF. The CDR3 nucleotides are TGTGCCACCAGTGAAGCGGGACAGGACTACACAGATACGCAGTATTTT.